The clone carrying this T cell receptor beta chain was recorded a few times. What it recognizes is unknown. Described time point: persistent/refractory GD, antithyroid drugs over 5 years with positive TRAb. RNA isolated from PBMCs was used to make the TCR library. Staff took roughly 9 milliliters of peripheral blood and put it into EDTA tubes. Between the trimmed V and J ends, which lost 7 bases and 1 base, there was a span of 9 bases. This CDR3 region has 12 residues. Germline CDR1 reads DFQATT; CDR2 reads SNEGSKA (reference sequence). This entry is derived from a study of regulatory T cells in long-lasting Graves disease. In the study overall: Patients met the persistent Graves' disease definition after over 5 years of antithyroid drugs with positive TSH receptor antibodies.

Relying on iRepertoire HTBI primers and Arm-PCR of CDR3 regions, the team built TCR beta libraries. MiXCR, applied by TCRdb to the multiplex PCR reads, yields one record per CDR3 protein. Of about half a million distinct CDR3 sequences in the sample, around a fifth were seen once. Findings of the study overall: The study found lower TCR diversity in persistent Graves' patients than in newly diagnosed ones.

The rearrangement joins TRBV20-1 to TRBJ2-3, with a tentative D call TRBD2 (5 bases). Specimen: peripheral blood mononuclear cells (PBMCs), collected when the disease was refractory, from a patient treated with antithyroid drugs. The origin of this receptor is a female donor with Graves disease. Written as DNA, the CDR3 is TGCAGTGTAGGGCGGGGCACAGATACGCAGTATTTT. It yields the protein CSVGRGTDTQYF.